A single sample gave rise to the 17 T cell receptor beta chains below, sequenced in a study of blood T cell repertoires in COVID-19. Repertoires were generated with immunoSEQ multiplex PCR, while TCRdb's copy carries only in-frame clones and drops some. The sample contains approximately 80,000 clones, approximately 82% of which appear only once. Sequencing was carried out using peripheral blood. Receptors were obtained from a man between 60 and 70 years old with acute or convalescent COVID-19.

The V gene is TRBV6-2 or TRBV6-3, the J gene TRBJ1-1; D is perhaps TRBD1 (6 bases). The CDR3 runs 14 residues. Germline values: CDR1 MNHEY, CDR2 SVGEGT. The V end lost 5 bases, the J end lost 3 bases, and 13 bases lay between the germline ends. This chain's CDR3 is CASSVRPGDTEAFF. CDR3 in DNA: TGTGCCAGCAGTGTCCGGCCAGGGGACACTGAAGCTTTCTTT.

CDR3 residues: CATKPDGGTEAFF. CDR3 sequence (DNA): TGCGCCACCAAGCCCGACGGGGGAACTGAAGCTTTCTTT. The chain carries TRBV5-1 and TRBJ1-1; D possibly corresponds to TRBD1 (5 bases). The CDR3 consists of 13 residues. Trimming took off 9 bases at V and 5 bases at J, with 17 bases between the two ends. Germline assignment: CDR1 SGHRS and CDR2 YFSETQ. The whole variable domain, filled in from reference TRBV5-1 and TRBJ1-1, reads KAGVTQTPRYLIKTRGQQVTLSCSPISGHRSVSWYQQTPGQGLQFLFEYFSETQRNKGNFPGRFSGRQFSNSRSEMNVSTLELGDSALYLCATKPDGGTEAFFGQGTRLTVV.

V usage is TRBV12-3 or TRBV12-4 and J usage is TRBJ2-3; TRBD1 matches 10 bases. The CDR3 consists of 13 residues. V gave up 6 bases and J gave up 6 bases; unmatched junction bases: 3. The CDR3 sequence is CASRGTGVDTQYF. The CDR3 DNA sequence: TGTGCCAGCAGGGGGACAGGGGTTGATACGCAGTATTTT.

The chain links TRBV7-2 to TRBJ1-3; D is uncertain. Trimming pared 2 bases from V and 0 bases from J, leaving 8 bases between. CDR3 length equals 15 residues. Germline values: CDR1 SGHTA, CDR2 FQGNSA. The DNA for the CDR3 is TGTGCCAGCAGCTTATTTCAGAACTCTGGAAACACCATATATTTT. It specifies CASSLFQNSGNTIYF.

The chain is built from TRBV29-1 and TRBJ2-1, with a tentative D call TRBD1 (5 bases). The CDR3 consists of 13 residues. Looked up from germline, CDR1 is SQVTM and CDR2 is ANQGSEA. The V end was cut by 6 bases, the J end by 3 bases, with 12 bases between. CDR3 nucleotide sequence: TGCAGCGTGGCCAGAGACAGCTACAATGAGCAGTTCTTC. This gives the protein CSVARDSYNEQFF.

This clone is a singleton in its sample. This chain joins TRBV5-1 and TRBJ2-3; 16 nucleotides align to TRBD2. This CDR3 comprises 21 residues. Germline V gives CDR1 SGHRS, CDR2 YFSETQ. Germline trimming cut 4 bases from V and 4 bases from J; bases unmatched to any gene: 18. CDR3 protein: CASSKTRTGTSGRAAADTQYF. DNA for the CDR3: TGCGCCAGCAGCAAAACTAGAACGGGGACTAGCGGGAGGGCCGCCGCAGATACGCAGTATTTT.

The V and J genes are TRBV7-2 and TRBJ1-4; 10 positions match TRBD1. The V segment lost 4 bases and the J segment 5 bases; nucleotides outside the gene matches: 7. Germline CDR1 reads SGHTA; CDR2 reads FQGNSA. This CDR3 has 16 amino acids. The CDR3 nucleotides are TGTGCCAGCAGCTACACCAGGACAGGGGGGAATGAAAAACTGTTTTTT. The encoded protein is CASSYTRTGGNEKLFF.

The CDR3: CASSPSGLAGLMNEQFF. CDR3 bases: TGTGCCAGCAGTCCCTCGGGTCTAGCGGGGTTAATGAATGAGCAGTTCTTC. This rearrangement joins TRBV28 to TRBJ2-1, with TRBD2 matching over 9 bases. The germline CDR1 and CDR2 sequences are MDHEN and SYDVKM. The trim removed 5 bases at V and 7 bases at J, leaving 15 bases unmatched. The CDR3 consists of 17 residues.

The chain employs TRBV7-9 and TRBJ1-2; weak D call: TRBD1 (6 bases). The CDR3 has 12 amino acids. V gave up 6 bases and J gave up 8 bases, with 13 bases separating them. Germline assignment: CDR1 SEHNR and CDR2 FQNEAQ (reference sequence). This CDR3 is CASSRDNWGYTF. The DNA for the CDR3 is TGTGCCAGCAGTAGGGACAATTGGGGCTACACCTTC. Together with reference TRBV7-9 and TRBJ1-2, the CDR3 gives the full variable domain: DTGVSQNPRHKITKRGQNVTFRCDPISEHNRLYWYRQTLGQGPEFLTYFQNEAQLEKSRLLSDRFSAERPKGSFSTLEIQRTEQGDSAMYLCASSRDNWGYTFGSGTRLTVV.

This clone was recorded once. CDR3 nucleotides: TGTGCCAGTAGGGATTCCGGGACAGGCAATCAGCCCCAGCATTTT. Amino acids: CASRDSGTGNQPQHF. The genes are TRBV19 and TRBJ1-5; 7 bases are a match to TRBD1. The V segment lost 6 bases and the J segment 2 bases; nucleotides outside the gene matches: 7. Germline V gene data show CDR1 as LNHDA and CDR2 as SQIVND (reference sequence). The CDR3 has 15 residues.

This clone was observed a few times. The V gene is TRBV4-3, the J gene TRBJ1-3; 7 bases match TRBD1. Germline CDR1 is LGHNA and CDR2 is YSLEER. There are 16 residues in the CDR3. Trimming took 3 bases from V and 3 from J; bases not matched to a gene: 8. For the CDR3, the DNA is TGCGCCAGCAGCCAGGGCTCAGGGGGTAGTGGAAACACCATATATTTT. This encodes CASSQGSGGSGNTIYF.

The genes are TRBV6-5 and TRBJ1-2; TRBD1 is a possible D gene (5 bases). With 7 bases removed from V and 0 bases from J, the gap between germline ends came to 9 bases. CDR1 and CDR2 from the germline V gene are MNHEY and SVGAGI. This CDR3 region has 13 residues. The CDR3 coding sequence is TGTGCCAGCAAAGTAGGGGCTAACTATGGCTACACCTTC. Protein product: CASKVGANYGYTF.

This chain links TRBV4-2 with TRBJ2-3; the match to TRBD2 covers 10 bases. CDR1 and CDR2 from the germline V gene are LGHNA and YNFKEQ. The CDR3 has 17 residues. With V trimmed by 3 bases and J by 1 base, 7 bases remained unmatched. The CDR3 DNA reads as TGTGCCAGCAGCCAGGATTCGGGACTAGCGCGCACAGATACGCAGTATTTT. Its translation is CASSQDSGLARTDTQYF.

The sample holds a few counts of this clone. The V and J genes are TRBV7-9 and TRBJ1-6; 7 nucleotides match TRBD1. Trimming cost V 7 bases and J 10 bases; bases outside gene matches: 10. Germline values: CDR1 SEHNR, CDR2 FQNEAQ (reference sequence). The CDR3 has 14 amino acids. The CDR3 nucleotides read TGTGCCAGCACCCTGACAGGGATAGGCTCACCCCTCCACTTT. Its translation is CASTLTGIGSPLHF. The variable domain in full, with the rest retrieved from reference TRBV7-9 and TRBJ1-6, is DTGVSQNPRHKITKRGQNVTFRCDPISEHNRLYWYRQTLGQGPEFLTYFQNEAQLEKSRLLSDRFSAERPKGSFSTLEIQRTEQGDSAMYLCASTLTGIGSPLHFGNGTRLTVT.

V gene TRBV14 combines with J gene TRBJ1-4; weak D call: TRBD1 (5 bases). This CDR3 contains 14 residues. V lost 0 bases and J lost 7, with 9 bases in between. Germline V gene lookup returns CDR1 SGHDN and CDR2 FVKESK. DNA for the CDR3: TGTGCCAGCAGCCAAGACGGCAGGGCTGAAAAACTGTTTTTT. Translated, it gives CASSQDGRAEKLFF.

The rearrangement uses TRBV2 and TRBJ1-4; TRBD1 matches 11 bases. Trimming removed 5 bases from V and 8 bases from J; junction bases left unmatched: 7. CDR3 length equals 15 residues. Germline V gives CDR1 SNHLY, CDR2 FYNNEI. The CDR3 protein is CASSPTGTGGEKLFF. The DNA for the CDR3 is TGTGCCAGCAGTCCTACCGGGACAGGGGGGGAAAAACTGTTTTTT.

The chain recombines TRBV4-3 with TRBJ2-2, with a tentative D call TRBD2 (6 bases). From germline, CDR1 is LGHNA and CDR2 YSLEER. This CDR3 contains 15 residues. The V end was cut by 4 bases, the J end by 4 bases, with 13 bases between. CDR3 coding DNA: TGCGCCAGCAGCCGACGTACTAGCCCCACCGGGGAGCTGTTTTTT. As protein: CASSRRTSPTGELFF.